Below, one TCR beta chain is given with its context. Its antigen is currently unknown. The sample originates from a study of T cell repertoires in cytomegalovirus infection. Study at large: The authors used CMV epitopes that were HLA-C-restricted (recently identified) and HLA-B-restricted (well studied).

Via MiXCR, TCRdb re-called the reads, giving one row per CDR3 protein. This table has about 900,000 distinct CDR3 sequences, around 30% appearing once. Broader study findings: Dominating the ex vivo response were TCR beta clonotypes that were CMV-specific and HLA-C-restricted.

The origin of this receptor is a human donor in good health (CMV status not recorded). Some clones in this sample may be carry-over from other donors' samples. The material sequenced was cultured CD8+ T cells from PBMCs, taken from culture after CMV antigen stimulation.

The DNA for the CDR3 is TGTGCCAGCGCCCTTAGCGCGGAGGCTGACGTCTCAGGGTGGTACGAGCAGTACTTC. Translating it yields CASALSAEADVSGWYEQYF. V is TRBV12-3 or TRBV12-4 and J is TRBJ2-7, with D perhaps given as TRBD1 or TRBD2 (5 bases each). The CDR3 is 19 residues long. Trimming took 8 bases from V and 4 from J, leaving 33 bases between them.